The 20 T cell receptor beta chains listed next were all sequenced from one sample in a study of shared clonotypes between healthy human individuals. Naive CD8 cells lacked CD45RO, underwent positive selection for CCR7 and left out terminally differentiated effector memory CD45RA+ cells. Repertoires were generated with immunoSEQ multiplex PCR, while TCRdb's copy carries only in-frame clones and drops some. This table has about 2.1 million clones, just over 90% appearing once. Sequencing input: naive CD8+ T cells from PBMCs. The receptor source for this set is a man between 18 and 29 years old in good health. Some clones in this sample may be carry-over from other donors' samples.

The chain joins TRBV2 to TRBJ2-1; TRBD2 matches at 10 bases. With V trimmed by 6 bases and J by 3 bases, 2 bases remained unmatched. The CDR3 length is 14 residues. Germline V gene data show CDR1 as SNHLY and CDR2 as FYNNEI. This chain's CDR3 is CASSWTSGYNEQFF. The CDR3 DNA sequence: TGTGCCAGCAGCTGGACTAGCGGCTACAATGAGCAGTTCTTC.

The chain employs TRBV2 and TRBJ2-3, with 13 bases lining up with TRBD2. The V segment lost 4 bases and the J segment 1 base; nucleotides outside the gene matches: 5. CDR3 length: 17 residues. CDR1 and CDR2 (germline): SNHLY, FYNNEI. The CDR3: CASSVLAGGPGTDTQYF. The CDR3 DNA reads TGTGCCAGCAGTGTACTAGCGGGAGGGCCGGGCACAGATACGCAGTATTTT.

This chain connects TRBV4-1 to TRBJ2-5; the D call may be TRBD1 or TRBD2 (5 bases each). V lost 1 base and J 4 bases, leaving 13 bases between the germline ends. This CDR3 has 15 amino acids. Germline CDR1 reads MGHRA; CDR2 reads YSYEKL. CDR3 region: CASSQVLGPGETQYF. The CDR3 bases are TGCGCCAGCAGCCAAGTATTGGGACCCGGAGAGACCCAGTACTTC.

This sequence joins TRBV28 and TRBJ2-7, with 7 bases aligning to TRBD1. Looked up from germline, CDR1 is MDHEN and CDR2 is SYDVKM. The V segment lost 7 bases and the J segment 6 bases; nucleotides outside the gene matches: 15. The CDR3 runs 15 residues. CDR3 in DNA: TGTGCCAGCACCATACGACAGGGTCGTCGAAGCGAGCAGTACTTC. This translates into CASTIRQGRRSEQYF.

V gene TRBV29-1 combines with J gene TRBJ2-6, with unresolved D. This CDR3 has 15 amino acids. The V end lost 4 bases, the J end lost 0 bases, and 10 bases lay between the germline ends. The germline gives CDR1 SQVTM, CDR2 ANQGSEA. The CDR3 bases are TGCAGCGTTGCCTTAGGTGACTCTGGGGCCAACGTCCTGACTTTC. Its translation: CSVALGDSGANVLTF.

V and J are TRBV29-1 and TRBJ1-1, with D unclear. Trimming removed 5 bases from V and 10 bases from J, with 14 bases in between. The CDR3 sequence is 11 residues long. Germline CDR1 is SQVTM and CDR2 is ANQGSEA. The CDR3 region is CSVYQVYGAFF. The CDR3 DNA is TGCAGCGTTTACCAGGTTTACGGAGCTTTCTTT. Complete variable domain (other parts from reference TRBV29-1 and TRBJ1-1): SAVISQKPSRDICQRGTSLTIQCQVDSQVTMMFWYRQQPGQSLTLIATANQGSEATYESGFVIDKFPISRPNLTFSTLTVSNMSPEDSSIYLCSVYQVYGAFFGQGTRLTVV.

The chain employs TRBV10-1 and TRBJ2-1, with D uncertain. Trimming took 5 bases from V and 7 from J, leaving 9 bases between them. Germline V gene lookup returns CDR1 WNHNN and CDR2 SYGVQD (reference sequence). The CDR3 covers 12 residues. CDR3 DNA sequence: TGCGCCAGCAGTAACAAGTTTAATGAGCAGTTCTTC. This encodes CASSNKFNEQFF.

The CDR3 region is CASSWGYGGTEAFF. The DNA for the CDR3 is TGTGCCAGCAGTTGGGGTTATGGGGGAACTGAAGCTTTCTTT. The J gene is TRBJ1-1, the V gene TRBV28; D possibly corresponds to TRBD1 (5 bases). The V gene's germline CDR1 is MDHEN and CDR2 SYDVKM. Trimming took off 4 bases at V and 5 bases at J, with 14 bases between the two ends. The CDR3 has 14 amino acids.

This clone came up once. The rearrangement joins TRBV27 to TRBJ1-2; weak D call: TRBD1 (6 bases). Germline V gives CDR1 MNHEY, CDR2 SMNVEV (reference sequence). The CDR3 spans 18 residues. V was trimmed by 4 bases and J by 5 bases, leaving 26 bases between them. CDR3 DNA: TGTGCCAGCAGTTCGATGACAAACATAAATACAGGGAGTTATGGCTACACCTTC. The encoded protein is CASSSMTNINTGSYGYTF.

This chain links TRBV7-9 with TRBJ2-4; perhaps TRBD1 as D (6 bases). CDR1 is SEHNR and CDR2 is FQNEAQ in the germline V gene (reference sequence). The CDR3 runs to 15 residues. V lost 1 base and J lost 8, with 15 bases in between. The CDR3 DNA is TGTGCCAGCAGCTTAGTCACAGGGTTGCGGGACATTCAGTACTTC. Its translation is CASSLVTGLRDIQYF.

This clone was seen more than once but under ten times. This sequence joins TRBV9 and TRBJ1-5; 8 nucleotides match TRBD1. V shed 4 bases, J shed 7 bases, and the junction held 7 bases outside the gene matches. The CDR3 consists of 14 residues. The germline gives CDR1 SGDLS, CDR2 YYNGEE. CDR3 nucleotides: TGTGCCAGCAGCCTTGGACAGGGCAGGCAGCCCCAGCATTTT. This codes for CASSLGQGRQPQHF.

The gene calls are TRBV27 and TRBJ1-5; perhaps TRBD1 as D (5 bases). This CDR3 contains 15 residues. Germline V CDR1 and CDR2: MNHEY, SMNVEV (reference sequence). The V end was cut by 3 bases, the J end by 6 bases, with 15 bases between. CDR3 nucleotides: TGTGCCAGCAGTTTGTCTCAGGGAGCGATTCAGCCCCAGCATTTT. It is translated as CASSLSQGAIQPQHF.

V and J are TRBV19 and TRBJ1-2; D may be TRBD1 (6 bases). The V gene's germline CDR1 is LNHDA and CDR2 SQIVND (reference sequence). The CDR3 runs to 13 residues. Trimming took 7 bases from V and 3 from J, leaving 12 bases between them. The DNA of the CDR3 is TGTGCCAGTACAGGGGTTCGTGACTATGGCTACACCTTC. It specifies CASTGVRDYGYTF.

The rearrangement uses TRBV7-9 and TRBJ2-6, with no clear D. With 7 bases removed from V and 2 bases from J, the gap between germline ends came to 9 bases. The germline CDR1 and CDR2 sequences are SEHNR and FQNEAQ (reference sequence). The CDR3 length is 14 residues. CDR3 sequence: CASTVGTGANVLTF. CDR3 DNA: TGTGCCAGCACCGTAGGCACTGGGGCCAACGTCCTGACTTTC.

The rearrangement joins TRBV5-1 to TRBJ2-5; D is possibly TRBD2 (6 bases). Germline CDR1 reads SGHRS; CDR2 reads YFSETQ. Trimming cost V 3 bases and J 3 bases, with 15 bases left between them. The CDR3 contains 15 residues. The CDR3 sequence: CASSSGGGIEETQYF. The CDR3 DNA reads as TGCGCCAGCAGCTCGGGCGGAGGGATTGAAGAGACCCAGTACTTC.

In the case of this clone: This CDR3 is also generated by other DNA sequences in the sample. The chain has TRBV28 and TRBJ1-3; no definite D call. The germline V gene has CDR1 MDHEN and CDR2 SYDVKM. This CDR3 is 14 amino acids long. The V end was cut by 3 bases, the J end by 0 bases, with 6 bases between. The DNA of the CDR3 is TGTGCCAGCAGTTTCCGGGGCTCTGGAAACACCATATATTTT. Amino acids: CASSFRGSGNTIYF.

The J gene is TRBJ1-4, the V gene TRBV28; 9 bases align to TRBD1. CDR1 and CDR2 (germline): MDHEN, SYDVKM. The CDR3 has 13 amino acids. The J segment lost 5 bases and the V segment lost 10 bases, leaving 5 bases of the junction unmatched. Here the CDR3 reads CATFGQGNEKLFF. In DNA, the CDR3 is TGTGCCACCTTCGGACAGGGGAATGAAAAACTGTTTTTT.

This clone has a single count. The chain couples TRBV19 to TRBJ1-4; no definite D call. The V and J ends lost 4 bases and 3 bases respectively, with 12 bases between them. This CDR3 spans 15 amino acids. Germline V gene sequence: CDR1 LNHDA, CDR2 SQIVND (reference sequence). The CDR3 DNA is TGTGCCAGTAGTACCCCCGACGGAGCTAATGAAAAACTGTTTTTT. Its protein is CASSTPDGANEKLFF.

This chain uses TRBV7-9 with TRBJ2-1; 11 bases are a match to TRBD2. The CDR3 covers 19 residues. CDR1 SEHNR and CDR2 FQNEAQ come from the germline V gene (reference sequence). V shed 5 bases, J shed 0 bases, and the junction held 12 bases outside the gene matches. Here the CDR3 reads CASSQTGTSGGSSYNEQFF. The CDR3 DNA reads as TGTGCCAGCAGCCAAACCGGGACTAGCGGAGGGAGCTCCTACAATGAGCAGTTCTTC.

The chain has TRBV27 and TRBJ2-7, with 8 bases fitting TRBD2. Per germline, CDR1 MNHEY and CDR2 SMNVEV (reference sequence). J lost 4 bases, V lost 7 bases, and 12 bases had no gene match. This CDR3 comprises 15 residues. The CDR3 loop is CASTPRGGSAYEQYF. For the CDR3, the DNA is TGTGCCAGCACCCCACGGGGGGGTAGCGCGTACGAGCAGTACTTC.